This is a list of T cell receptor beta chains from one sample in a study of metastatic and nonmetastatic thyroid tumors. TCRdb recomputed clones from the PCR reads via MiXCR. The profile shows about 5,500 clones, roughly 35% of them singletons. The specimen sequenced was tumor tissue. The receptors were sampled from a male donor with papillary thyroid cancer or a benign thyroid nodule (not recorded which). Some clones in this sample may be carry-over from other donors' samples. CDR3s include the opening cysteine and the closing phenylalanine or tryptophan. A D gene is named only where the DNA matches it firmly. Where a row states a size, it is once, few, many or the class of an expanded clone; other rows omit it.

j_call: TRBJ2-3
d_call: TRBD2
v_call: TRBV19
clone_size: .
cdr3_aa: CASSMWRESTDTQYF
cdr3_nt: TGTGCCAGTAGTATGTGGCGGGAGAGCACAGATACGCAGTATTTT

j_call: TRBJ2-7
d_call: .
v_call: TRBV25-1
clone_size: few
cdr3_aa: CASSEQGTYEQYF
cdr3_nt: TGTGCCAGCAGTGAACAGGGTACCTACGAGCAGTACTTC

j_call: TRBJ1-2
d_call: .
v_call: TRBV13
clone_size: once
cdr3_aa: CASSFFGTSMATPGYTF
cdr3_nt: TGTGCCAGCAGCTTCTTCGGGACAAGTATGGCTACACCTGGCTACACCTTC

j_call: TRBJ2-2
d_call: .
v_call: TRBV6-2/TRBV6-3
clone_size: .
cdr3_aa: CASSYRPNTGELFF
cdr3_nt: TGTGCCAGCAGTTACCGCCCGAACACCGGGGAGCTGTTTTTT

j_call: TRBJ1-5
d_call: .
v_call: TRBV6-1
clone_size: medium-sized
cdr3_aa: CASSEAFFVATEDFNQPQHF
cdr3_nt: TGTGCCAGCAGTGAAGCGTTTTTTGTCGCGACAGAAGATTTCAATCAGCCCCAGCATTTT

j_call: TRBJ2-7
d_call: TRBD2
v_call: TRBV20-1
clone_size: .
cdr3_aa: CSARALLAGDYHEQYF
cdr3_nt: TGCAGTGCTAGAGCTCTGCTAGCGGGAGATTACCACGAGCAGTACTTC

j_call: TRBJ1-4
d_call: .
v_call: TRBV20-1
clone_size: few
cdr3_aa: CSARSRRLGSNEKLFF
cdr3_nt: TGCAGTGCTAGAAGTCGAAGGCTAGGAAGTAATGAAAAACTGTTTTTT

j_call: TRBJ2-2
d_call: .
v_call: TRBV28
clone_size: .
cdr3_aa: CASSLPSGGGKAGELFF
cdr3_nt: TGTGCCAGCAGTCTGCCATCAGGGGGAGGGAAGGCCGGGGAGCTGTTTTTT

j_call: TRBJ2-7
d_call: TRBD1
v_call: TRBV6-1
clone_size: few
cdr3_aa: CASSDPGQWLYEQYF
cdr3_nt: TGTGCCAGCAGTGACCCGGGACAGTGGCTCTACGAGCAGTACTTC

j_call: TRBJ2-5
d_call: TRBD1
v_call: TRBV2
clone_size: few
cdr3_aa: CASSDGDSLCETQYF
cdr3_nt: TGTGCCAGCAGTGATGGGGACAGCCTCTGTGAGACCCAGTACTTC

j_call: TRBJ1-2
d_call: TRBD1
v_call: TRBV2
clone_size: few
cdr3_aa: CASSEVDRKLYGYTF
cdr3_nt: TGTGCCAGCAGTGAAGTGGACAGGAAACTCTATGGCTACACCTTC

j_call: TRBJ1-2
d_call: .
v_call: TRBV20-1
clone_size: .
cdr3_aa: CSARDGLWPGSNYGYTF
cdr3_nt: TGCAGTGCTAGAGATGGGTTGTGGCCAGGTTCTAACTATGGCTACACCTTC

j_call: TRBJ1-1
d_call: .
v_call: TRBV6-1
clone_size: large
cdr3_aa: CASSLSQGFNAFF
cdr3_nt: TGTGCCAGCAGCCTATCTCAGGGCTTTAACGCTTTCTTT

j_call: TRBJ2-2
d_call: TRBD2
v_call: TRBV2
clone_size: .
cdr3_aa: CASRLGRREYTGELFF
cdr3_nt: TGTGCCAGCCGTCTAGGGAGGCGGGAGTACACCGGGGAGCTGTTTTTT

j_call: TRBJ2-3
d_call: .
v_call: TRBV28
clone_size: .
cdr3_aa: CASSLPFAGTDTQYF
cdr3_nt: TGTGCCAGCAGTTTACCCTTTGCCGGCACAGATACGCAGTATTTT

j_call: TRBJ1-5
d_call: .
v_call: TRBV20-1
clone_size: once
cdr3_aa: CSAHNPAGAYSNQPQHF
cdr3_nt: TGCAGTGCTCATAACCCGGCGGGGGCTTATAGCAATCAGCCCCAGCATTTT

j_call: TRBJ2-1
d_call: TRBD2
v_call: TRBV6-1
clone_size: few
cdr3_aa: CASSEAAGGGYNEQFF
cdr3_nt: TGTGCCAGCAGTGAAGCAGCGGGAGGGGGGTACAATGAGCAGTTCTTC

j_call: TRBJ2-6
d_call: TRBD2
v_call: TRBV27
clone_size: .
cdr3_aa: CASRPGGTAGANVLTF
cdr3_nt: TGTGCCAGCCGGCCGGGAGGAACGGCTGGGGCCAACGTCCTGACTTTC

j_call: TRBJ2-3
d_call: TRBD2
v_call: TRBV15
clone_size: large
cdr3_aa: CATSRGGGGKGTDTQYF
cdr3_nt: TGTGCCACCAGCAGAGGGGGGGGAGGGAAGGGCACAGATACGCAGTATTTT

j_call: TRBJ2-7
d_call: TRBD2
v_call: TRBV6-1
clone_size: .
cdr3_aa: CASSHTSDHYEKYF
cdr3_nt: TGTGCCAGCAGCCATACTAGCGACCACTACGAGAAGTACTTC

j_call: TRBJ2-5
d_call: TRBD2
v_call: TRBV7-8
clone_size: medium-sized
cdr3_aa: CASSSYLDGLAQETQYF
cdr3_nt: TGTGCCAGCAGCTCCTACCTCGACGGACTAGCTCAAGAGACCCAGTACTTC

j_call: TRBJ2-7
d_call: .
v_call: TRBV7-2
clone_size: .
cdr3_aa: CASSLGGGLYEQYF
cdr3_nt: TGTGCCAGCAGCTTAGGTGGGGGTCTCTACGAGCAGTACTTC

j_call: TRBJ2-1
d_call: .
v_call: TRBV2
clone_size: few
cdr3_aa: CASERNEQFF
cdr3_nt: TGTGCCAGCGAGAGGAATGAGCAGTTCTTC

j_call: TRBJ2-7
d_call: TRBD1
v_call: TRBV4-3
clone_size: once
cdr3_aa: CASSPQSLRGFSSYEQYF
cdr3_nt: TGCGCCAGCAGCCCGCAATCTCTCAGGGGGTTTAGCTCCTACGAGCAGTACTTC

j_call: TRBJ2-7
d_call: .
v_call: TRBV7-2
clone_size: few
cdr3_aa: CASSLAGNSYEQYF
cdr3_nt: TGTGCCAGCAGCTTAGCAGGGAACTCCTACGAGCAGTACTTC

j_call: TRBJ2-1
d_call: .
v_call: TRBV20-1
clone_size: .
cdr3_aa: CSAREGRGNNEQFF
cdr3_nt: TGCAGTGCTAGGGAGGGGAGAGGGAACAATGAGCAGTTCTTC

j_call: TRBJ2-1
d_call: TRBD2
v_call: TRBV5-1
clone_size: large
cdr3_aa: CASSWASGGAYEQFF
cdr3_nt: TGCGCCAGCAGCTGGGCTAGCGGGGGGGCCTATGAGCAGTTCTTC

j_call: TRBJ1-1
d_call: .
v_call: TRBV11-2
clone_size: .
cdr3_aa: CASSENTGWLDTEAFF
cdr3_nt: TGTGCCAGCAGCGAAAACACAGGGTGGTTGGACACTGAAGCTTTCTTT

j_call: TRBJ1-2
d_call: .
v_call: TRBV11-1
clone_size: once
cdr3_aa: CASSLSVGDFDSYTF
cdr3_nt: TGTGCCAGCAGCTTAAGCGTAGGGGACTTCGATAGCTACACCTTC

j_call: TRBJ1-1
d_call: .
v_call: TRBV28
clone_size: few
cdr3_aa: CASSHRDRWHEAFF
cdr3_nt: TGTGCCAGCAGTCACAGGGACCGGTGGCATGAAGCTTTCTTT

j_call: TRBJ1-1
d_call: .
v_call: TRBV12-3/TRBV12-4
clone_size: .
cdr3_aa: CASSLSRANTEAFF
cdr3_nt: TGTGCCAGCAGTTTATCTCGGGCGAACACTGAAGCTTTCTTT

j_call: TRBJ2-4
d_call: .
v_call: TRBV10-2
clone_size: .
cdr3_aa: CASSEGAKNIQYF
cdr3_nt: TGCGCCAGCAGTGAAGGAGCCAAAAACATTCAGTACTTC

j_call: TRBJ2-1
d_call: TRBD2
v_call: TRBV3-1
clone_size: medium-sized
cdr3_aa: CASSRLAGVYNEQFF
cdr3_nt: TGTGCCAGCAGCCGACTAGCGGGGGTCTACAATGAGCAGTTCTTC

j_call: TRBJ1-2
d_call: TRBD1
v_call: TRBV7-2
clone_size: .
cdr3_aa: CASSFGGQALGGYTF
cdr3_nt: TGTGCCAGCAGCTTCGGGGGACAGGCTTTAGGCGGCTACACCTTC

j_call: TRBJ2-7
d_call: TRBD2
v_call: TRBV6-1
clone_size: few
cdr3_aa: CASTTLAGPTPYEQYF
cdr3_nt: TGTGCCAGCACGACATTAGCGGGACCCACCCCCTACGAGCAGTACTTC

j_call: TRBJ1-3
d_call: .
v_call: TRBV18
clone_size: .
cdr3_aa: CASSPAQGSLSGNTIYF
cdr3_nt: TGTGCCAGCTCACCGGCTCAGGGGTCGCTCTCTGGAAACACCATATATTTT

j_call: TRBJ2-7
d_call: TRBD2
v_call: TRBV20-1
clone_size: .
cdr3_aa: CSARAPGLVAEQYF
cdr3_nt: TGCAGTGCTAGGGCCCCGGGACTAGTAGCCGAGCAGTACTTC

j_call: TRBJ1-1
d_call: .
v_call: TRBV30
clone_size: once
cdr3_aa: CARSLGSEAFF
cdr3_nt: TGTGCCCGCTCACTGGGGTCTGAAGCTTTCTTT

j_call: TRBJ2-7
d_call: TRBD2
v_call: TRBV12-3/TRBV12-4
clone_size: .
cdr3_aa: CASSFPGGQPVF
cdr3_nt: TGTGCCAGCAGTTTTCCGGGGGGGCAGCCGGTCTTC

j_call: TRBJ2-1
d_call: TRBD2
v_call: TRBV28
clone_size: few
cdr3_aa: CASSLFWTSGSRRHNEQFF
cdr3_nt: TGTGCCAGCAGTTTATTTTGGACTAGCGGGAGTAGACGGCACAATGAGCAGTTCTTC

j_call: TRBJ2-7
d_call: TRBD1
v_call: TRBV6-5
clone_size: medium-sized
cdr3_aa: CASSSGTGRFEALYEQYF
cdr3_nt: TGTGCCAGCAGTTCCGGGACAGGGCGATTCGAAGCCCTATACGAGCAGTACTTC

j_call: TRBJ2-7
d_call: TRBD2
v_call: TRBV27
clone_size: few
cdr3_aa: CAISFRGRETEQYF
cdr3_nt: TGTGCCATCAGTTTTCGGGGGAGGGAAACCGAGCAGTACTTC

j_call: TRBJ2-1
d_call: .
v_call: TRBV27
clone_size: medium-sized
cdr3_aa: CASSLGNEQFF
cdr3_nt: TGTGCCAGCAGCTTGGGCAATGAGCAGTTCTTC

j_call: TRBJ2-1
d_call: TRBD2
v_call: TRBV6-1
clone_size: few
cdr3_aa: CASSGPLAGGDNEQFF
cdr3_nt: TGTGCCAGCAGTGGACCCCTAGCGGGAGGGGACAATGAGCAGTTCTTC

j_call: TRBJ2-2
d_call: .
v_call: TRBV6-6
clone_size: few
cdr3_aa: CASSYDRGRTGELFF
cdr3_nt: TGTGCCAGCAGTTACGATAGGGGCCGGACCGGGGAGCTGTTTTTT

j_call: TRBJ2-7
d_call: TRBD2
v_call: TRBV27
clone_size: few
cdr3_aa: CASSFSLGTSGYEQYF
cdr3_nt: TGTGCCAGCAGTTTTAGCCTAGGGACTAGCGGCTACGAGCAGTACTTC

j_call: TRBJ1-1
d_call: .
v_call: TRBV10-3
clone_size: .
cdr3_aa: CAISEGEGTNTEAFF
cdr3_nt: TGTGCCATCAGTGAGGGTGAGGGAACTAACACTGAAGCTTTCTTT

j_call: TRBJ2-3
d_call: .
v_call: TRBV30
clone_size: medium-sized
cdr3_aa: CAWSPDLMDTQYF
cdr3_nt: TGTGCCTGGAGTCCAGACCTCATGGATACGCAGTATTTT

j_call: TRBJ1-5
d_call: .
v_call: TRBV11-1
clone_size: .
cdr3_aa: CASSSERQPFGPQHF
cdr3_nt: TGTGCCAGCAGCTCCGAAAGACAGCCCTTTGGGCCCCAGCATTTT

j_call: TRBJ2-1
d_call: .
v_call: TRBV6-5
clone_size: .
cdr3_aa: CASSYIYNEQFF
cdr3_nt: TGTGCCAGCAGTTACATTTACAATGAGCAGTTCTTC

j_call: TRBJ2-7
d_call: .
v_call: TRBV9
clone_size: .
cdr3_aa: CASSVGDTSYEQYF
cdr3_nt: TGTGCCAGCAGCGTAGGGGACACATCCTACGAGCAGTACTTC

j_call: TRBJ1-1
d_call: .
v_call: TRBV6-4
clone_size: medium-sized
cdr3_aa: CASRQTGMNTEAFF
cdr3_nt: TGTGCCAGCAGACAAACAGGGATGAACACTGAAGCTTTCTTT

j_call: TRBJ2-7
d_call: .
v_call: TRBV5-8
clone_size: .
cdr3_aa: CASSFWGRDSYEQYF
cdr3_nt: TGTGCCAGCAGCTTTTGGGGGCGGGACTCCTACGAGCAATACTTC

j_call: TRBJ2-1
d_call: .
v_call: TRBV5-1
clone_size: .
cdr3_aa: CASRYGASSYNEQFF
cdr3_nt: TGCGCCAGCAGGTATGGCGCTAGCTCCTACAATGAGCAGTTCTTC

j_call: TRBJ2-3
d_call: .
v_call: TRBV20-1
clone_size: medium-sized
cdr3_aa: CSAFGVTGHTSTDTQYF
cdr3_nt: TGCAGTGCTTTTGGGGTTACGGGACACACTAGCACAGATACGCAGTATTTT

j_call: TRBJ2-5
d_call: TRBD2
v_call: TRBV5-1
clone_size: .
cdr3_aa: CASSSGGPLQETQYF
cdr3_nt: TGCGCCAGCAGCAGCGGGGGACCGCTCCAAGAGACCCAGTACTTC

j_call: TRBJ2-7
d_call: TRBD1
v_call: TRBV6-1
clone_size: many
cdr3_aa: CASSPGTGGPYEQYF
cdr3_nt: TGTGCCAGCAGCCCAGGGACAGGGGGCCCGTACGAGCAGTACTTC